This T cell receptor (beta chain) was retrieved from a study of blood T cells in healthy people across ages. Study background: Per two T cells, template switching captured roughly one barcoded beta molecule. Whole-study results and caveats: Unsorted PBMCs prevented conclusive naive versus antigen-experienced comparison.

Turning to this clonotype: Its antigen remains unknown.

CDR1 and CDR2 from the germline V gene are DFQATT and SNEGSKA (reference sequence). The V end lost 6 bases, the J end lost 4 bases, and 13 bases lay between the germline ends. The CDR3 has 12 residues. Ranging in age from about 6 to 95, the donors were healthy Caucasian individuals from Russia. The use of a sample-barcoded 5' primer and a J-beta primer mix characterized a second PCR of roughly 7 to 12 cycles. TCRdb reanalysed the 5' RACE reads using MiXCR and keeps one entry per CDR3 protein. Of 540,000 or so distinct CDR3 sequences listed, roughly 29% are singletons. The chain uses TRBV20-1 and TRBJ2-7; D is perhaps TRBD1 (6 bases). This sequence originates from a woman between 65 and 79 years old in good health. Sequenced input: blood. The CDR3 loop is CSASGTQYEQYF. The CDR3 bases are TGCAGTGCCTCCGGGACACAGTACGAGCAGTACTTC.